Following are 7 T cell receptor beta chains from one sample sequenced in a study of identical twins. TCRdb recomputed calls from the 5' RACE reads with MiXCR, one row per CDR3 protein. The data contain 750,000 to 950,000 distinct CDR3 sequences, 9% to 15% of them singletons. This sample also belongs to another study, concerning yellow fever vaccine responses in identical twins.

Sequencing was performed on PBMCs. The receptors were gathered from a woman aged 18-35 years in good health.

This clonotype was observed a handful of times. J is TRBJ1-1 and V is TRBV6-1, with D possibly TRBD1 on 6 matching bases. Per the germline V gene, CDR1 is MNHNS and CDR2 is SASEGT. Trimming pared 6 bases from V and 4 bases from J, leaving 12 bases between. The CDR3 is 13 amino acids. The CDR3 DNA is TGTGCCAGCAGACCCGGGGGCTTCACTGAAGCTTTCTTT. This translates into CASRPGGFTEAFF.

This clonotype has at least ten counts. The chain couples TRBV10-3 to TRBJ2-2, with D possibly matching TRBD2 (6 bases). The CDR3 covers 12 residues. The V end was cut by 6 bases, the J end by 7 bases, with 9 bases between. Germline V gene data show CDR1 as ENHRY and CDR2 as SYGVKD. The chain's CDR3 is CAIRGGIGELFF. The DNA of the CDR3 is TGTGCCATCAGAGGAGGGATCGGGGAGCTGTTTTTT.

This clonotype was picked up a small number of times. The DNA of the CDR3 is TGTGCCAGCAGGAGAGGGACAGACTACGAGCAGTACGTC. Amino acid sequence: CASRRGTDYEQYV. The chain is built from TRBV6-1 and TRBJ2-7, with 7 bases identical to TRBD1. The CDR3 covers 13 residues. The V and J ends lost 6 bases and 3 bases, in that order; junction bases with no gene match: 5. The germline V gene encodes CDR1 MNHNS and CDR2 SASEGT.

This clonotype was counted only a few times. CDR3 protein: CASSATPRILETQYF. For the CDR3, the DNA is TGTGCCAGCAGTGCGACTCCCAGGATATTGGAGACCCAGTACTTC. V usage is TRBV6-1 and J usage is TRBJ2-5; D is uncertain. The ends were cut back, 4 bases at V and 5 bases at J, with 17 bases in the middle. The CDR3 consists of 15 residues. Germline lookup yields CDR1 MNHNS and CDR2 SASEGT.

This clonotype was seen a handful of times. The chain has TRBV12-3 or TRBV12-4 and TRBJ2-1; TRBD2 matches 15 bases. This CDR3 has 17 residues. J was trimmed by 0 bases and V by 8 bases; bases with no gene match: 5. The CDR3 DNA follows: TGTGCCAGCGGCGGGACTAGCGGGGGGAGCTCCTACAATGAGCAGTTCTTC. Its protein is CASGGTSGGSSYNEQFF.

This clonotype was counted a few times. The gene calls are TRBV12-3 or TRBV12-4 and TRBJ1-2, with 7 bases fitting TRBD1. The CDR3 sequence is 14 residues long. V shed 6 bases, J shed 7 bases, and the junction held 11 bases outside the gene matches. The CDR3 DNA follows: TGTGCCAGCAGACCAACAGGGGTTAGGAGTGGCTACACCTTC. This translates into CASRPTGVRSGYTF.

V is TRBV4-1 and J is TRBJ2-1; 7 bases map to TRBD1. Germline assignment: CDR1 MGHRA and CDR2 YSYEKL. The CDR3 extends over 14 amino acids. Trimming took 3 bases from V and 7 from J; bases not matched to a gene: 6. CDR3 protein: CASSQITGVNEQFF. The CDR3 nucleotides read TGCGCCAGCAGCCAGATTACAGGGGTAAATGAGCAGTTCTTC.